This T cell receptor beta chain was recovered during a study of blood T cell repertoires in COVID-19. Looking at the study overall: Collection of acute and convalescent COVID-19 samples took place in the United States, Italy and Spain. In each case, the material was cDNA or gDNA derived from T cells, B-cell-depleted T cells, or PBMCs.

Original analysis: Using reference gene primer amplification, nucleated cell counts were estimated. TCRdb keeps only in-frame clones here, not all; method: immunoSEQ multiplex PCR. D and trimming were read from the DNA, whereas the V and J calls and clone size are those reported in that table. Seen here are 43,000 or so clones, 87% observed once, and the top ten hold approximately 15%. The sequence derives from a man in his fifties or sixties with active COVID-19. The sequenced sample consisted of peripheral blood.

In DNA, the CDR3 is TGTGCCAGCAGCCGCCGAGGGGCGGCGGGAGGGCGAACCTACGAGCAGTACTTC. Amino acid sequence: CASSRRGAAGGRTYEQYF. The genes are TRBV3-1 (or the pseudogene TRBV3-2) and TRBJ2-7, with TRBD2 matching 9 bases. CDR1 and CDR2 from the germline V gene are LGHDT and YNNKEL (reference sequence). The length of the CDR3 is 18 residues. The ends lost 4 bases at V and 2 bases at J; junction bases unmatched: 15.